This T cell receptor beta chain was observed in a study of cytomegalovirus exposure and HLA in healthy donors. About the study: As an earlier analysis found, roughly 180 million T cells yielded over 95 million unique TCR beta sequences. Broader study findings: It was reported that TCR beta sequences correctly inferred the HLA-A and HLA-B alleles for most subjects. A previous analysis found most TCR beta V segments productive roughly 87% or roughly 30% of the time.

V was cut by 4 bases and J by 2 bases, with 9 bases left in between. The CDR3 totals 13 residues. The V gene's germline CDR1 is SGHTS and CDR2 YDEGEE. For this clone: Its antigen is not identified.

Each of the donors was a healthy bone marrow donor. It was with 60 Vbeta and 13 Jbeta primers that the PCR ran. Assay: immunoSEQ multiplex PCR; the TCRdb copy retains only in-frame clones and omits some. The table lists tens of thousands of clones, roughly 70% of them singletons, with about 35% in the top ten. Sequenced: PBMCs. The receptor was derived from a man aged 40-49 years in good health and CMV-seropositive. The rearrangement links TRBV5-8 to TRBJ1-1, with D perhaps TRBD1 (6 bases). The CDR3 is CASSKDSNTEAFF. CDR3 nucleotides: TGTGCCAGCAGCAAGGACAGCAACACTGAAGCTTTCTTT.